Below are 20 T cell receptor beta chains sequenced from a single sample in a study of T cell responses to AZD1222 COVID-19 vaccine. Clones were read by immunoSEQ multiplex PCR, and TCRdb kept only the in-frame ones, dropping some. The sample lists roughly 120,000 clones, about 88% occurring once. The sample in question was peripheral blood, obtained 28 days after the second AZD1222 dose. Every receptor here comes from an adult who received the AZD1222 COVID-19 vaccine.

This clone occurred once. This sequence joins TRBV4-1 and TRBJ2-7, with D perhaps matching TRBD1 (5 bases). This CDR3 contains 15 residues. Germline V gene data show CDR1 as MGHRA and CDR2 as YSYEKL. The V end was cut by 0 bases, the J end by 3 bases, with 12 bases between. Here the CDR3 reads CASSQDPSGHYEQYF. The CDR3 DNA sequence: TGCGCCAGCAGCCAAGATCCTTCAGGGCACTACGAGCAGTACTTC.

The rearrangement links TRBV5-1 to TRBJ2-1; 9 nucleotides line up with TRBD2. The CDR3 is 15 residues long. Per the germline V gene, CDR1 is SGHRS and CDR2 is YFSETQ. The V gene end was trimmed by 0 bases and the J gene end by 4 bases; junction bases not matched to a gene: 2. Written as DNA, the CDR3 is TGCGCCAGCAGCTTGGACCTAGCGGGGTACAATGAGCAGTTCTTC. Translated, it gives CASSLDLAGYNEQFF. Looking up the rest from reference TRBV5-1 and TRBJ2-1 gives the full variable domain: KAGVTQTPRYLIKTRGQQVTLSCSPISGHRSVSWYQQTPGQGLQFLFEYFSETQRNKGNFPGRFSGRQFSNSRSEMNVSTLELGDSALYLCASSLDLAGYNEQFFGPGTRLTVL.

With respect to this clone: The same CDR3 is also encoded by other DNA sequences in this sample. V usage is TRBV9 and J usage is TRBJ1-6; 8 bases align to TRBD1. Per germline, CDR1 SGDLS and CDR2 YYNGEE. The CDR3 totals 15 residues. Losses at the gene ends were 0 bases for V and 5 bases for J; bases not matched to a gene: 1. CDR3 region: CASSVADRDNSPLHF. For the CDR3, the DNA is TGTGCCAGCAGCGTAGCGGACAGGGATAATTCACCCCTCCACTTT.

This clone was counted once. The V and J genes are TRBV6-6 and TRBJ2-7, with 7 nucleotides matching TRBD1. CDR1 and CDR2 from the germline V gene are MNHNY and SVGAGI (reference sequence). CDR3 length: 12 amino acids. Trimming removed 8 bases from V and 5 bases from J; junction bases left unmatched: 6. CDR3 in DNA: TGTGCCAGCGGGACAGCAGATGACGAGCAGTACTTC. Translating gives CASGTADDEQYF.

This clone was seen a single time. The rearrangement links TRBV2 to TRBJ1-1; 9 bases are shared with TRBD1. The V and J ends lost 5 bases and 1 base, in that order; junction bases with no gene match: 2. The CDR3 sequence is 14 residues long. Looked up from germline, CDR1 is SNHLY and CDR2 is FYNNEI. The CDR3 DNA sequence: TGTGCCAGCAGTTCGGGACAGGGGAACACTGAAGCTTTCTTT. Its protein product is CASSSGQGNTEAFF.

The chain recombines TRBV30 with TRBJ1-3; no reliable D call. Trimming removed 2 bases at V and 0 bases at J, with 8 bases between. Germline CDR1 reads GTSNPN; CDR2 reads SVGIG (reference sequence). The CDR3 has 14 residues. CDR3 amino acids: CAWSKTLSGNTIYF. DNA of the CDR3: TGTGCCTGGAGTAAGACACTCTCTGGAAACACCATATATTTT.

The chain has TRBV7-9 and TRBJ2-3; possibly TRBD1 or TRBD2 for D (5 bases each). Trimming left V 4 bases short and J 2 bases short, with 10 bases between. The germline CDR1 and CDR2 sequences are SEHNR and FQNEAQ (reference sequence). This CDR3 comprises 14 residues. The DNA of the CDR3 is TGTGCCAGCAGCTATTCCGGGACCACAGATACGCAGTATTTT. Amino acids: CASSYSGTTDTQYF.

This sequence joins TRBV2 and TRBJ2-2; D is unclear. The CDR3 consists of 12 residues. V was clipped by 8 bases and J by 5 bases, with 9 bases between them. CDR1 and CDR2 (germline): SNHLY, FYNNEI. The CDR3 DNA is TGTGCCAGCCAACGGTATACCGGGGAGCTGTTTTTT. It yields the protein CASQRYTGELFF.

V is TRBV9 and J is TRBJ2-5; D possibly matches TRBD1 or TRBD2 (7 bases each). Trimming took 0 bases from V and 4 from J, leaving 13 bases between them. CDR1 SGDLS and CDR2 YYNGEE come from the germline V gene. CDR3 length equals 15 residues. As DNA, the CDR3 is TGTGCCAGCAGCGTAGACAGGGGCGGGGGAGAGACCCAGTACTTC. Amino acid sequence: CASSVDRGGGETQYF.

V gene TRBV24-1 combines with J gene TRBJ2-1, with D maybe TRBD1 (5 bases). Trimming took off 3 bases at V and 3 bases at J, with 11 bases between the two ends. In germline, CDR1 is KGHDR, CDR2 SFDVKD. This CDR3 is built from 15 residues. The CDR3 protein is CATSDRQTLYNEQFF. The CDR3 nucleotides are TGTGCCACCAGTGATCGACAGACCCTCTACAATGAGCAGTTCTTC.

This chain joins TRBV7-9 and TRBJ1-4; the D is unclear. Trimming left V 5 bases short and J 7 bases short, with 17 bases between. The CDR3 extends over 15 amino acids. Germline V gene data show CDR1 as SEHNR and CDR2 as FQNEAQ (reference sequence). The CDR3: CASSLTWAFGEKLFF. The CDR3 nucleotides read TGTGCCAGCAGCCTTACCTGGGCATTCGGTGAAAAACTGTTTTTT.

In its sample, this clone was seen a few times. V usage is TRBV6-4 and J usage is TRBJ1-1; 11 bases map to TRBD1. V shed 6 bases and J 0 bases; nucleotides not matched to a gene: 0. This CDR3 is built from 14 residues. Per germline, CDR1 MRHNA and CDR2 SNTAGT. CDR3 residues: CASRDRGLNTEAFF. The CDR3 bases are TGTGCCAGCAGGGACAGGGGGCTGAACACTGAAGCTTTCTTT.

The V call is TRBV5-1, the J call TRBJ1-1; 12 bases fit TRBD1. Germline assignment: CDR1 SGHRS and CDR2 YFSETQ. The CDR3 consists of 16 residues. V shed 7 bases and J 1 base; nucleotides not matched to a gene: 8. The DNA for the CDR3 is TGCGCCAGCCATTTAGGGACAGGGGGCGGGAACACTGAAGCTTTCTTT. As protein: CASHLGTGGGNTEAFF.

This chain uses TRBV6-5 with TRBJ1-2, with 8 bases matching TRBD1. This CDR3 has 14 amino acids. Trimming at V came to 5 bases and at J to 8 bases, leaving 10 bases not matched to a gene. Germline loops: CDR1 MNHEY, CDR2 SVGAGI. DNA of the CDR3: TGTGCCAGCAGTAAGACAGGGGAAACTATGGGCTACACCTTC. Its protein is CASSKTGETMGYTF.

This sequence joins TRBV7-9 and TRBJ1-1, with TRBD1 matching 8 bases. CDR3 size: 14 residues. V trimming: 3 bases; J trimming: 1 base; junction bases outside the gene matches: 1. Germline CDR1 is SEHNR and CDR2 is FQNEAQ (reference sequence). CDR3 in DNA: TGTGCCAGCAGCTTCGGACAGGGGAACACTGAAGCTTTCTTT. Its protein is CASSFGQGNTEAFF.

The chain uses TRBV12-3 or TRBV12-4 and TRBJ2-7; D may be TRBD1 or TRBD2 (6 bases each). The germline V and J ends were trimmed by 3 bases and 7 bases, with 13 bases remaining between them. The CDR3 spans 13 residues. The CDR3 reads CASSLGAGKEQYF. The CDR3 region has the DNA TGTGCCAGCAGTTTGGGGGCGGGGAAGGAGCAGTACTTC.

V and J are TRBV4-1 and TRBJ1-2; D is ambiguous. This CDR3 spans 16 amino acids. Germline V gives CDR1 MGHRA, CDR2 YSYEKL. Trimming stripped 3 bases from V and 4 bases from J, with 18 bases between. CDR3 region: CASSQAQVSGIYGYTF. The CDR3 bases are TGCGCCAGCAGCCAGGCCCAGGTATCGGGGATCTATGGCTACACCTTC.

This clone appeared once. The chain is built from TRBV19 and TRBJ1-1; possible D gene TRBD1, 5 bases. Germline CDR1 and CDR2: LNHDA and SQIVND (reference sequence). CDR3 length: 14 amino acids. The V and J ends lost 3 bases and 1 base respectively, with 9 bases between them. The CDR3 loop is CASSIPRANTEAFF. The CDR3 DNA reads TGTGCCAGTAGTATCCCCAGGGCGAACACTGAAGCTTTCTTT. Variable domain in full (rest from reference TRBV19 and TRBJ1-1): DGGITQSPKYLFRKEGQNVTLSCEQNLNHDAMYWYRQDPGQGLRLIYYSQIVNDFQKGDIAEGYSVSREKKESFPLTVTSAQKNPTAFYLCASSIPRANTEAFFGQGTRLTVV.

The J gene is TRBJ1-2, the V gene TRBV18; D is perhaps TRBD1 (6 bases). There are 16 residues in the CDR3. Germline-derived CDR1 and CDR2 are KGHSH and LQKENI. The V gene lost 3 bases and the J gene lost 5 bases, with 19 bases spanning the gap. The CDR3 region has the DNA TGTGCCAGCTCACCCAGGGACACGGACCTATTTTATGGCTACACCTTC. Its protein is CASSPRDTDLFYGYTF.

The chain carries TRBV19 and TRBJ1-2; D not certain. CDR3 length: 11 amino acids. Germline V gives CDR1 LNHDA, CDR2 SQIVND (reference sequence). Deletions cut 0 bases from V and 6 bases from J, with 2 bases between. CDR3 nucleotides: TGTGCCAGTAGTATAGATCATGGCTACACCTTC. This sequence encodes CASSIDHGYTF.